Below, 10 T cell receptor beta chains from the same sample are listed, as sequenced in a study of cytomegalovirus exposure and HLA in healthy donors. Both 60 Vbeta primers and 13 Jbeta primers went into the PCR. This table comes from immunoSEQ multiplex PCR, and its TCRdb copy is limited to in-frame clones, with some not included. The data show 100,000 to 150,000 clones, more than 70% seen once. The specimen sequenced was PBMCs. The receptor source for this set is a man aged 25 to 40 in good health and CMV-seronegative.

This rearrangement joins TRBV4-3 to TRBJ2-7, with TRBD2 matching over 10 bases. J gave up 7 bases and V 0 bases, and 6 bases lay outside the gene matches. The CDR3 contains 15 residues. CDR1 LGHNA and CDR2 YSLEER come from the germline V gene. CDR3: CASSQDTSGVEEQYF. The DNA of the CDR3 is TGCGCCAGCAGCCAAGATACTAGCGGGGTTGAAGAGCAGTACTTC.

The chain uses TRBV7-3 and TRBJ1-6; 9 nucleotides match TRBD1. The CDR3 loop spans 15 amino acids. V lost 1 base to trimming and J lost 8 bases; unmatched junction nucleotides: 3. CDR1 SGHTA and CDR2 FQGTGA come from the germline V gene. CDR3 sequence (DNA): TGTGCCAGCAGCTTAAGGACAGGGGCTCATTCACCCCTCCACTTT. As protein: CASSLRTGAHSPLHF.

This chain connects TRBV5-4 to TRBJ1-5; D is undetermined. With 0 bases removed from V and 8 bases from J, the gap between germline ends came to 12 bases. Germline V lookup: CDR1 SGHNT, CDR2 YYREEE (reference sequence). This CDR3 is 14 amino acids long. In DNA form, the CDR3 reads TGTGCCAGCAGCTTGGACGCGGGCGGGGAGCCCCAGCATTTT. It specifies CASSLDAGGEPQHF.

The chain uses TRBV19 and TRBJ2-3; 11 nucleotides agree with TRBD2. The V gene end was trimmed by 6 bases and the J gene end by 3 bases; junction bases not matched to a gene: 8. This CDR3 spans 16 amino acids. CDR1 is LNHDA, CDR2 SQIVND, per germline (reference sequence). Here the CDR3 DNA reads TGTGCCAGTAGCTCCCCGGGACTAGCGGAAACAGATACGCAGTATTTT. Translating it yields CASSSPGLAETDTQYF.

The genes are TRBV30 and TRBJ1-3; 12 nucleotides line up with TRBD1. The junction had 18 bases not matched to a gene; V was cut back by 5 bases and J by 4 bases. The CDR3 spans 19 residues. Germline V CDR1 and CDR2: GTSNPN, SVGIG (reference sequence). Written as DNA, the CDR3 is TGTGCCTGGGTTGGACCGGGACAGGGGGCGAGGGTACTCGGAAACACCATATATTTT. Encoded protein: CAWVGPGQGARVLGNTIYF.

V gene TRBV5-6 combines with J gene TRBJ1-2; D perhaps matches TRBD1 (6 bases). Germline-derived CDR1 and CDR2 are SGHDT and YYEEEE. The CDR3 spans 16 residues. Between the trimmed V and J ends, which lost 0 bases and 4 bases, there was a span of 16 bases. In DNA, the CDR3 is TGTGCCAGCAGCTTGGTTCCCACAGGGATCGGCTATGGCTACACCTTC. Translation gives CASSLVPTGIGYGYTF.

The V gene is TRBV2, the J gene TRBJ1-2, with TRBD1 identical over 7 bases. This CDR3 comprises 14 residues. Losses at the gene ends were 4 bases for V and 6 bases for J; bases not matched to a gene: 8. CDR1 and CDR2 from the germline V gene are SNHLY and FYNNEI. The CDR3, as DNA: TGTGCCAGCAGTGTAAACAGGGGCGGGGATGGCTACACCTTC. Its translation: CASSVNRGGDGYTF. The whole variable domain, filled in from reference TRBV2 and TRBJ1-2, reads EPEVTQTPSHQVTQMGQEVILRCVPISNHLYFYWYRQILGQKVEFLVSFYNNEISEKSEIFDDQFSVERPDGSNFTLKIRSTKLEDSAMYFCASSVNRGGDGYTFGSGTRLTVV.

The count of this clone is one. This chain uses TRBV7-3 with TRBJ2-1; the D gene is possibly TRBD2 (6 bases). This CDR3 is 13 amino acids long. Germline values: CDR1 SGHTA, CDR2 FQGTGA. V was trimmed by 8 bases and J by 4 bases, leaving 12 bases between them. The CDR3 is CASGRGTYNEQFF. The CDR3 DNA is TGTGCCAGCGGCCGGGGGACGTACAATGAGCAGTTCTTC.

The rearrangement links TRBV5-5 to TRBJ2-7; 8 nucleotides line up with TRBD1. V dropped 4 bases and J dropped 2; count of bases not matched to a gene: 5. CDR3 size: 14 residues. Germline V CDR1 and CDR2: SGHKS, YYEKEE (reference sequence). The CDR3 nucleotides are TGTGCCAGCAGCACCGGACAGGGAGCCTACGAGCAGTACTTC. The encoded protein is CASSTGQGAYEQYF.

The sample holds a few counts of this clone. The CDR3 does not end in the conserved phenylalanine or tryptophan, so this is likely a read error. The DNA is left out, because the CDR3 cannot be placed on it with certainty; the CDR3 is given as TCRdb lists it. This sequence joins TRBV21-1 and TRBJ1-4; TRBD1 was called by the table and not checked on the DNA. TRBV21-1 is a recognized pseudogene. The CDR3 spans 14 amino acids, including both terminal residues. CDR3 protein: CASKAQTGRGDIFG.